A selection of T cell receptor beta chains follows, all from one sample in a study of blood T cell repertoires in COVID-19. Libraries were prepared by immunoSEQ multiplex PCR; TCRdb keeps only in-frame clonotypes and omits some of them. The sample holds roughly 200,000 clones; 84% are singletons and the top ten take around 4%. The material sequenced was peripheral blood. All receptors derive from a man aged 45 to 65 with active or convalescent COVID-19. Each CDR3 is given with its conserved first and last residue. A D gene is named only where the DNA matches it firmly. The listing skips clone size in some rows; elsewhere it reads once, few, many or a size class.

d_call	j_call	clone_size	v_call	cdr3_aa	cdr3_nt
TRBD1	TRBJ1-1	.	TRBV15	CATSRASGQGNTEAFF	TGTGCCACCAGCAGGGCTTCGGGACAGGGGAACACTGAAGCTTTCTTT
TRBD2	TRBJ2-5	.	TRBV3-1/TRBV3-2	CASSQAGGMEETQYF	TGTGCCAGCAGCCAAGCGGGGGGGATGGAAGAGACCCAGTACTTC
TRBD1	TRBJ2-7	.	TRBV9	CASSPGTGTHEQYF	TGTGCCAGCAGCCCCGGGACAGGGACCCACGAGCAGTACTTC
.	TRBJ2-7	.	TRBV5-1	CASSLTGSQNEQYF	TGCGCCAGCAGCTTGACAGGGTCTCAAAACGAGCAGTACTTC
.	TRBJ2-2	.	TRBV6-1	CASSEARGEAGELFF	TGTGCCAGCAGTGAAGCCAGGGGAGAGGCCGGGGAGCTGTTTTTT
TRBD1	TRBJ2-7	.	TRBV30	CAWSGVLGQDFSYEQYF	TGTGCCTGGAGTGGAGTCCTGGGACAGGACTTCTCCTACGAGCAGTACTTC
.	TRBJ2-7	.	TRBV5-1	CASARAGGYEQYF	TGCGCCAGTGCCCGGGCCGGAGGCTACGAGCAGTACTTC
.	TRBJ2-5	.	TRBV11-2	CASSQSAQSRKETQYF	TGTGCCAGCAGCCAATCGGCACAGAGCAGGAAAGAGACCCAGTACTTC
TRBD1	TRBJ1-1	few	TRBV10-3	CAISDWDRTPNTEAFF	TGTGCCATCAGTGATTGGGACAGAACCCCGAACACTGAAGCTTTCTTT
TRBD1	TRBJ2-5	.	TRBV13	CASSPAPGQGEETQYF	TGTGCCAGCAGCCCCGCACCCGGACAGGGAGAAGAGACCCAGTACTTC
.	TRBJ2-1	.	TRBV24-1	CATSPHRGGAYNEQFF	TGTGCCACCAGCCCTCACAGGGGGGGGGCCTACAATGAGCAGTTCTTC
.	TRBJ1-6	once	TRBV6-5	CASGPGPQDSPLHF	TGTGCCAGCGGCCCAGGGCCCCAGGATTCACCCCTCCACTTT
.	TRBJ1-3	.	TRBV18	CASSPEGGASSGNTIYF	TGTGCCAGCTCACCGGAAGGAGGGGCCTCCTCTGGAAACACCATATATTTT
.	TRBJ1-1	.	TRBV6-5	CASSYTSVLGAFF	TGTGCCAGCAGTTACACGTCCGTACTAGGGGCTTTCTTT
TRBD1	TRBJ2-7	.	TRBV30	CAWSQGRGSSYEQYF	TGTGCCTGGAGCCAGGGCAGGGGGAGCTCCTACGAGCAGTACTTC
TRBD2	TRBJ2-3	.	TRBV5-1	CASSYLAGAGTDTQYF	TGCGCCAGCAGCTATCTAGCGGGGGCTGGCACAGATACGCAGTATTTT
TRBD1	TRBJ2-7	.	TRBV7-8	CASSPRQGRPYEQYF	TGTGCCAGCAGCCCCCGACAGGGGAGGCCCTACGAGCAGTACTTC
TRBD1	TRBJ2-7	.	TRBV11-1	CASSLQMDRVSEQYF	TGTGCCAGCAGCTTACAAATGGACAGGGTGTCCGAGCAGTACTTC
TRBD1	TRBJ2-3	.	TRBV15	CATSRTGATDTQYF	TGTGCCACCAGCAGAACAGGGGCCACAGATACGCAGTATTTT
TRBD2	TRBJ2-3	.	TRBV9	CASRRTSGGADTQYF	TGTGCCAGCAGGCGGACTAGCGGGGGGGCAGATACGCAGTATTTT
TRBD1	TRBJ2-7	.	TRBV6-2/TRBV6-3	CASSYSRLGQIYEQYF	TGTGCCAGCAGTTACTCGAGGTTGGGACAGATCTACGAGCAGTACTTC
TRBD2	TRBJ2-5	.	TRBV3-1/TRBV3-2	CASSQVGSGGVWETQYF	TGTGCCAGCAGCCAAGTGGGAAGCGGGGGGGTCTGGGAGACCCAGTACTTC
.	TRBJ2-3	.	TRBV9	CASSLTRGNVADTQYF	TGTGCCAGCAGCTTAACCCGGGGGAACGTCGCAGATACGCAGTATTTT
.	TRBJ1-5	.	TRBV19	CASIKTGLGRNQPQHF	TGTGCCAGTATTAAGACAGGACTCGGGAGGAATCAGCCCCAGCATTTT
TRBD1	TRBJ2-5	.	TRBV2	CASSEPRGLGETQYF	TGTGCCAGCAGTGAACCCAGGGGGCTGGGGGAGACCCAGTACTTC
TRBD1	TRBJ1-3	.	TRBV7-9	CASSLRQGSGNTIYF	TGTGCCAGCAGCTTACGACAGGGCTCTGGAAACACCATATATTTT
.	TRBJ1-2	.	TRBV18	CASSPPEGYGYTF	TGTGCCAGCTCACCCCCGGAGGGCTATGGCTACACCTTC
TRBD1	TRBJ2-7	.	TRBV7-2	CASSGWTGYEQYF	TGTGCCAGCAGCGGTTGGACAGGCTACGAGCAGTACTTC
TRBD1	TRBJ2-7	.	TRBV13	CASSTGGAEQYF	TGTGCCAGCAGCACAGGGGGCGCTGAGCAGTACTTC
TRBD1	TRBJ2-3	.	TRBV29-1	CSVEGTGSADTQYF	TGCAGCGTCGAGGGGACAGGTTCCGCAGATACGCAGTATTTT
TRBD1	TRBJ2-7	.	TRBV11-2	CASSPGQGGEQYF	TGTGCCAGCAGCCCTGGACAGGGGGGCGAGCAGTACTTC
.	TRBJ1-2	.	TRBV12-3/TRBV12-4	CASSFQGNYGYTF	TGTGCCAGCAGTTTTCAGGGTAACTATGGCTACACCTTC
.	TRBJ2-7	.	TRBV3-1/TRBV3-2	CASSQGPGSSYEQYF	TGTGCCAGCAGCCAAGGTCCTGGCAGTTCCTACGAGCAGTACTTC
.	TRBJ1-3	.	TRBV9	CASSVARGTTIYF	TGTGCCAGCAGCGTAGCTCGGGGGACGACCATATATTTT
.	TRBJ2-7	.	TRBV10-3	CAISESGDNSYEQYF	TGTGCCATCAGTGAGTCGGGGGACAACTCCTACGAGCAGTACTTC
TRBD2	TRBJ2-7	.	TRBV4-2	CASSQVAGGSYEQYF	TGTGCCAGCAGCCAAGTAGCGGGGGGCTCCTACGAGCAGTACTTC
.	TRBJ2-1	many	TRBV4-1	CASSQPSTENNEQFF	TGCGCCAGCAGCCAACCCTCGACAGAGAACAATGAGCAGTTCTTC
TRBD1	TRBJ1-1	.	TRBV25-1	CASSPGGNTEAFF	TGTGCCAGCAGCCCAGGGGGGAACACTGAAGCTTTCTTT
TRBD2	TRBJ2-1	.	TRBV2	CASRAGGRDEQFF	TGTGCCAGCAGAGCGGGGGGAAGGGATGAGCAGTTCTTC
.	TRBJ1-6	.	TRBV9	CASSVGFSYNSPLHF	TGTGCCAGCAGCGTCGGGTTCTCCTATAATTCACCCCTCCACTTT
TRBD2	TRBJ2-3	.	TRBV7-2	CASSFGGGAGDTQYF	TGTGCCAGCAGCTTCGGCGGGGGGGCCGGAGATACGCAGTATTTT